This is a list of T cell receptor beta chains from one sample in a study of T cell responses to AZD1222 COVID-19 vaccine. Method: immunoSEQ multiplex PCR; TCRdb's copy keeps in-frame clones and lacks some. The data contain 150,000 to 180,000 clones, 75% to 95% of them singletons. The sequencing used peripheral blood, collected on day 0 of AZD1222 vaccination. These receptor sequences come from an adult in good health. Each CDR3 is given with its conserved first and last residue. A D gene is named only where the DNA matches it firmly. Not all rows give a size; the values are once, few, many and, for expanded clones, a class.

>TRBJ2-5|TRBD1|TRBV19|NA
TGTGCCAGTAGTTTTCGAGACAGGGGCGGAGAGACCCAGTACTTC
CASSFRDRGGETQYF
>TRBJ2-7|TRBD1|TRBV7-2|NA
TGTGCCAGCAGCATAACCGGGACAGGGGATTACGAGCAGTACTTC
CASSITGTGDYEQYF
>TRBJ1-4|NA|TRBV9|NA
TGTGCCAGCAGCGCCGACGACGGCAATTCTGAAAAACTGTTTTTT
CASSADDGNSEKLFF
>TRBJ2-5|NA|TRBV9|once
TGTGCCAGCAGCGTAGGGACAGACCAAGAGACCCAGTACTTC
CASSVGTDQETQYF
>TRBJ1-3|NA|TRBV19|NA
TGTGCCAGCATCAAGGACGGCTACTCTGGAAACACCATATATTTT
CASIKDGYSGNTIYF
>TRBJ2-5|TRBD2|TRBV5-1|NA
TGCGCCAGCAGTCCACTAGCGGGAGAAGAGACCCAGTACTTC
CASSPLAGEETQYF
>TRBJ2-1|NA|TRBV27|NA
TGTGCCAGCAGTTTAACAGGCGGAAACAATGAGCAGTTCTTC
CASSLTGGNNEQFF
>TRBJ2-1|TRBD2|TRBV27|NA
TGTGCCAGCACTTTGACTAGCGCGTACTACAATGAGCAGTTCTTC
CASTLTSAYYNEQFF
>TRBJ1-3|NA|TRBV19|once
TGTGCCAGTAGTATAGGTTCCGACTCTGGAAACACCATATATTTT
CASSIGSDSGNTIYF
>TRBJ2-3|NA|TRBV19|NA
TGTGCCAGTAGTCGGGGCGGAGCAGCTGGTGATACGCAGTATTTT
CASSRGGAAGDTQYF
>TRBJ1-1|TRBD1|TRBV24-1|NA
TGTGCCACCAGTGAAACGGGGACAGCTGAAGCTTTCTTT
CATSETGTAEAFF
>TRBJ2-3|NA|TRBV4-3|once
TGCGCCAGCAGCCCTGGTAAGGAGACCGCAGATACGCAGTATTTT
CASSPGKETADTQYF
>TRBJ2-2|NA|TRBV20-1|NA
TGCAGTGCTAGTCCCCGAATAACCGGGGAGCTGTTTTTT
CSASPRITGELFF
>TRBJ2-2|NA|TRBV24-1|once
TGTGCCACCAGTGCATCAGGATCCGGGGAGCTGTTTTTT
CATSASGSGELFF
>TRBJ1-1|NA|TRBV7-8|NA
TGTGCCAGCAGCGTGACAGATGAAGCTTTCTTT
CASSVTDEAFF
>TRBJ2-2|NA|TRBV11-3|NA
TGTGCCAGCAGCTTCGACAGGGTTCGGGAGTTGGACACCGGGGAGCTGTTTTTT
CASSFDRVRELDTGELFF
>TRBJ2-3|NA|TRBV28|NA
TGTGCCGGGGGCTCGTCCACAGATACGCAGTATTTT
CAGGSSTDTQYF
>TRBJ2-7|NA|TRBV27|NA
TGTGCCAGCAGTTTATCGTATACCCGCTACGAGCAGTACTTC
CASSLSYTRYEQYF
>TRBJ2-2|NA|TRBV7-2|NA
TGTGCCAGCAGCTCGTGGACGGGCACCGGGGAGCTGTTTTTT
CASSSWTGTGELFF
>TRBJ1-1|TRBD1|TRBV6-2/TRBV6-3|NA
TGTGCCAGCAGTACTATACAGGGGCCAAACACTGAAGCTTTCTTT
CASSTIQGPNTEAFF
>TRBJ2-1|NA|TRBV11-3|NA
TGTGCCAGCAGCTTTGGGGGATCGGGCAATGAGCAGTTCTTC
CASSFGGSGNEQFF
>TRBJ1-2|NA|TRBV7-3|NA
TGTGCCAGCAGTTCGGACCTAAACTATGGCTACACCTTC
CASSSDLNYGYTF
>TRBJ1-2|NA|TRBV9|NA
TGTGCCAGCAGCGTAGAATTAGCAGGGGAGGATGGCTACACCTTC
CASSVELAGEDGYTF
>TRBJ2-1|TRBD2|TRBV29-1|NA
TGCAGCGTTGCCGGGACTAAAGGCACCTCCTACAATGAGCAGTTCTTC
CSVAGTKGTSYNEQFF
>TRBJ2-7|NA|TRBV21-1|once
TGTGCCAGCAACGGACAGGTCCCCTACGAGCAGTACTTC
CASNGQVPYEQYF
>TRBJ2-2|NA|TRBV19|NA
TGTGCCGTCTACACCGGGGAGCTGTTTTTT
CAVYTGELFF
>TRBJ2-3|NA|TRBV7-9|NA
TGTGCCAGCAGCAAGGTATTGGCGGGAACCACAGATACGCAGTATTTT
CASSKVLAGTTDTQYF
>TRBJ2-3|TRBD2|TRBV9|NA
TGTGCCAGCAGCCCGAATAGCGGGATGGGGACAGATACGCAGTATTTT
CASSPNSGMGTDTQYF
>TRBJ1-1|NA|TRBV30|NA
TGTGCCTGGAGTGTAAATCTCGGTGAAGCTTTCTTT
CAWSVNLGEAFF
>TRBJ2-1|NA|TRBV7-2|once
TGTGCCAGCAGCTTAAGGGTCAGAACGACTTACAATGAGCAGTTCTTC
CASSLRVRTTYNEQFF
>TRBJ2-1|NA|TRBV6-5|NA
TGTGCCAGCACGGCGAGCTCCTACAATGAGCAGTTCTTC
CASTASSYNEQFF
>TRBJ1-4|NA|TRBV13|NA
TGTGCCAGCAGCAGTGGGGGGAATGAAAAACTGTTTTTT
CASSSGGNEKLFF
>TRBJ2-5|TRBD2|TRBV7-7|once
TGTGCTAGCAGCTCCGGGACTAGCGGGATACAAGAGACCCAGTACTTC
CASSSGTSGIQETQYF
>TRBJ2-2|TRBD1|TRBV6-2/TRBV6-3|NA
TGTGCCAGCAGTTCCGGCGCGACGGGGACAGAGAACACCGGGGAGCTGTTTTTT
CASSSGATGTENTGELFF
>TRBJ2-7|TRBD2|TRBV18|NA
TGTGCCAGCTCACCCGTGGGGGGGAAAGCCGGGATCTACGAGCAGTACTTC
CASSPVGGKAGIYEQYF
>TRBJ2-7|NA|TRBV11-1|NA
TGTGCCAGCAGCTTCGCGCCGGGACCGGTCGAGCAGTACTTC
CASSFAPGPVEQYF
>TRBJ2-1|TRBD2|TRBV7-8|NA
TGTGCCAGCCAACTAGCGGGAGCGATGTCTTACAATGAGCAGTTCTTC
CASQLAGAMSYNEQFF
>TRBJ2-7|NA|TRBV4-1|NA
TGCGCCAGCAGCCAGGGTAAGGTTTCTTACGAGCAGTACTTC
CASSQGKVSYEQYF
>TRBJ2-3|NA|TRBV5-1|NA
TGCGCCAGCAGCTTGGTTGGGGGAGGCGCAACAGATACGCAGTATTTT
CASSLVGGGATDTQYF
>TRBJ1-5|NA|TRBV7-9|NA
TGTGCCAGCAGCTTAACCGGGGGTGGCAATCAGCCCCAGCATTTT
CASSLTGGGNQPQHF
>TRBJ1-6|NA|TRBV27|NA
TGTGCCAGCAGTTTATTTTTGAATTCACCCCTCCACTTT
CASSLFLNSPLHF
>TRBJ1-2|TRBD1|TRBV6-5|once
TGTGCCAGCAGTTTATCAACAGGGGGCCGGGGCTATGGCTACACCTTC
CASSLSTGGRGYGYTF
>TRBJ2-1|TRBD2|TRBV28|NA
TGTGCCAGCACTAAATTGGGGCTAGCGGGAGTTGGCGATGAGCAGTTCTTC
CASTKLGLAGVGDEQFF
>TRBJ1-1|NA|TRBV9|NA
TGTGCCAGCAGCGTTACAGGGAGGAGGACTGAAGCTTTCTTT
CASSVTGRRTEAFF
>TRBJ1-5|NA|TRBV7-2|NA
TGTGCCAGCAGCTTAGGGAAGGTACAGCCCCAGCATTTT
CASSLGKVQPQHF
>TRBJ1-2|NA|TRBV28|NA
TGTGCCAGCAGCCAGGGGCCTGAGGGCTACACCTTC
CASSQGPEGYTF
>TRBJ2-7|TRBD2|TRBV7-9|NA
TGTGCCAGCAACTTCGGGACTAACTACGAGCAGTACTTC
CASNFGTNYEQYF
>TRBJ2-5|NA|TRBV2|NA
TGTGCCAGCAGTGAATCGGAGACCCAGTACTTC
CASSESETQYF
>TRBJ2-5|NA|TRBV7-9|NA
TGTGCCAGCAGCTACTGGGGATTGGCGGTACAACAAGAGACCCAGTACTTC
CASSYWGLAVQQETQYF
>TRBJ2-5|TRBD1|TRBV19|NA
TGTGCCAGTAGTATCGGCAGGGGGAAAATTCAAGAGACCCAGTACTTC
CASSIGRGKIQETQYF
>TRBJ2-7|NA|TRBV5-1|NA
TGCGCCAGCAGCGCCGAAGATAGCTCCTACGAGCAGTACTTC
CASSAEDSSYEQYF
>TRBJ2-3|NA|TRBV7-2|NA
TGTGCCAGCAGCTTACTCAGCACAGATACGCAGTATTTT
CASSLLSTDTQYF
>TRBJ1-1|NA|TRBV9|NA
TGTGCCAGCAGCGAGGCCCGGGGTTCGGGGGCTTTCTTT
CASSEARGSGAFF
>TRBJ2-5|TRBD2|TRBV28|NA
TGTGCCAGCAGTTTGTGGACTAGCGGGCCCGGGAGGTACCAAGAGACCCAGTACTTC
CASSLWTSGPGRYQETQYF